The 17 T cell receptor beta chains listed next were all sequenced from one sample in a study of Graves' ophthalmopathy and Graves' hyperthyroidism. Amplification targeted the TCR beta CDR3 regions, with RNA transcripts as the source material. RT-PCR with HTBI primers came first, then second-round multiplex PCR. TCRdb re-analysed the multiplex PCR reads in MiXCR, keeping a single row per CDR3 protein. Of 450,000 to 600,000 distinct CDR3 sequences in the sample, under 40% were seen once. Sample: peripheral blood or thyroid tissue (not recorded which). The receptors shown here come from an adult man with Graves' hyperthyroidism.

This clonotype has at least ten counts. The chain recombines TRBV6-5 with TRBJ1-5; maybe TRBD1 (5 bases). Trimming stripped 6 bases from V and 11 bases from J, with 17 bases between. Germline V gene sequence: CDR1 MNHEY, CDR2 SVGAGI. CDR3 size: 13 residues. CDR3 in DNA: TGTGCCAGCAGCGTTCTTGGAGGAGGGGCCCAGCATTTT. This translates into CASSVLGGGAQHF.

To note about this clonotype: A junction boundary mismatches the germline segment, possibly from a read error. The chain employs TRBV7-3 and TRBJ2-3; unclear D gene. The CDR3 has 14 amino acids. CDR1 is SGHTA, CDR2 FQGTGA, per germline. The DNA for the CDR3 is TGTGCAAGCAGCCTTTTACGTGCCCCAGATACGCAGTATTTT. Translated: CASSLLRAPDTQYF.

This clonotype was seen ten or more times. The chain employs TRBV6-5 and TRBJ2-7; TRBD1 or TRBD2 may be the D gene (5 bases each). V was cut by 6 bases and J by 0 bases, with 12 bases left in between. Germline V CDR1 and CDR2: MNHEY, SVGAGI. CDR3 size: 14 residues. CDR3 nucleotide sequence: TGTGCCAGCAGATCCGGGACGTACTCCTACGAGCAGTACTTC. Translating gives CASRSGTYSYEQYF.

Many counts were recorded for this clonotype. This sequence joins TRBV24-1 and TRBJ1-4, with D uncertain. V dropped 4 bases and J dropped 8 bases, with 13 bases sitting between them. The CDR3 spans 14 residues. Germline loops: CDR1 KGHDR, CDR2 SFDVKD. The CDR3 protein is CATSDAHGSEKLFF. In DNA, the CDR3 is TGTGCCACCAGTGACGCCCATGGTTCGGAAAAACTGTTTTTT.

CDR3 loop: CASSPRPGGGEKLFF. The CDR3 DNA follows: TGTGCCAGCAGCCCCCGCCCTGGCGGGGGTGAAAAACTGTTTTTT. The rearrangement links TRBV7-9 to TRBJ1-4; D may be TRBD1 (5 bases). CDR1 and CDR2 from the germline V gene are SEHNR and FQNEAQ (reference sequence). The V end lost 5 bases, the J end lost 7 bases, and 17 bases lay between the germline ends. There are 15 residues in the CDR3.

This clonotype appeared many times. This chain joins TRBV7-2 and TRBJ1-1; D is unresolved. V was cut by 5 bases and J by 2 bases, with 12 bases left in between. CDR1 and CDR2 (germline): SGHTA, FQGNSA. The CDR3 consists of 14 residues. CDR3 in DNA: TGTGCCAGCAGCCACCAGGCCCTCAACACTGAAGCTTTCTTT. Amino acid sequence: CASSHQALNTEAFF.

In regard to this clonotype: Possible read error: a much larger clone is one base away. This chain links TRBV7-9 with TRBJ2-5, with a tentative D call TRBD1 (6 bases). The CDR3 has 14 amino acids. Germline values: CDR1 SEHNR, CDR2 FQNEAQ (reference sequence). The CDR3 nucleotides are TGTGCCGGCAGCTCATTGGACAGTAAAGAGACCCAGTACTTC. Translated, it gives CAGSSLDSKETQYF.

The chain uses TRBV6-5 and TRBJ1-2, with TRBD1 as a possible D gene (5 bases). The CDR3 is 16 residues long. Trimming stripped 5 bases from V and 4 bases from J, with 20 bases between. Germline CDR1 reads MNHEY; CDR2 reads SVGAGI. CDR3 DNA sequence: TGTGCCAGCAGTGAAGCGCGGAGAGGGGAACTCTATGGCTACACCTTC. Protein sequence: CASSEARRGELYGYTF.

This chain connects TRBV20-1 to TRBJ1-2, with TRBD1 matching 7 bases. Germline-derived CDR1 and CDR2 are DFQATT and SNEGSKA (reference sequence). V gave up 3 bases and J gave up 4 bases; unmatched junction bases: 17. The CDR3 runs to 17 residues. The CDR3 protein is CSASESGQSSRGYGYTF. In DNA form, the CDR3 reads TGCAGTGCTAGCGAATCGGGACAGAGCTCGAGGGGCTATGGCTACACCTTC.

The V and J genes are TRBV2 and TRBJ2-5; D uncertain. Germline loops: CDR1 SNHLY, CDR2 FYNNEI. V was pared by 8 bases and J by 14 bases, with 12 bases between. This CDR3 region has 9 residues. Written as DNA, the CDR3 is TGTGCCAGCTCCCCGAAAGGCTACTTC. Translation: CASSPKGYF.

A remark on this clonotype: A read error is possible here, since a much larger clone lies one base away. The genes are TRBV6-5 and TRBJ2-5; D might be TRBD2 (6 bases). Trimming pared 4 bases from V and 4 bases from J, leaving 16 bases between. The CDR3 contains 15 residues. Germline V CDR1 and CDR2: MNHEY, SVGAGI. The CDR3: CASSSGTPDAETQYF. The CDR3 DNA reads as TGTGCCAGCAGTTCCGGGACTCCAGACGCAGAGACCCAGTACTTC.

The rearrangement joins TRBV7-9 to TRBJ2-7, with TRBD1 matching over 7 bases. V shed 7 bases, J shed 1 base, and the junction held 4 bases outside the gene matches. The CDR3 loop spans 13 amino acids. The V gene's germline CDR1 is SEHNR and CDR2 FQNEAQ (reference sequence). The CDR3 loop reads CASTTGSSYEQYF. In nucleotides, the CDR3 is TGTGCCAGCACGACAGGGAGTTCCTACGAGCAGTACTTC.

The gene calls are TRBV9 and TRBJ1-1; the D is unclear. Germline CDR1 reads SGDLS; CDR2 reads YYNGEE. V lost 0 bases to trimming and J lost 8 bases, with 8 bases between them. The CDR3 consists of 12 residues. In DNA form, the CDR3 reads TGTGCCAGCAGCGTAGAAGGGCAGGAAGCTTTCTTT. It yields the protein CASSVEGQEAFF. The full variable domain, completed using reference TRBV9 and TRBJ1-1, is DSGVTQTPKHLITATGQRVTLRCSPRSGDLSVYWYQQSLDQGLQFLIQYYNGEERAKGNILERFSAQQFPDLHSELNLSSLELGDSALYFCASSVEGQEAFFGQGTRLTVV.

CDR3 bases: TGTGCCAGCAGCTCAATAGCAGGGGGCGTTGGCACTGAAGCTTTCTTT. Translating gives CASSSIAGGVGTEAFF. The rearrangement joins TRBV11-2 to TRBJ1-1; 8 positions agree with TRBD1. Germline lookup yields CDR1 SGHAT and CDR2 FQNNGV. The CDR3 loop spans 16 amino acids. Trimming at V came to 4 bases and at J to 4 bases, leaving 11 bases not matched to a gene.

This clonotype has at least ten counts. V usage is TRBV7-8 and J usage is TRBJ1-5, with D possibly matching TRBD1 (6 bases). This CDR3 comprises 14 residues. The V gene's germline CDR1 is SGHVS and CDR2 FQNEAQ. V lost 3 bases to trimming and J lost 5 bases, with 11 bases between them. In nucleotides, the CDR3 is TGTGCCAGCAGCTTCGGACAGTTACATCAGCCCCAGCATTTT. This encodes CASSFGQLHQPQHF.

The rearrangement joins TRBV2 to TRBJ1-5; TRBD1 aligns across 8 bases. This CDR3 has 15 amino acids. Germline lookup yields CDR1 SNHLY and CDR2 FYNNEI. The J segment lost 6 bases and the V segment lost 5 bases, leaving 9 bases of the junction unmatched. CDR3: CASSIGQGGGQPQHF. The CDR3 bases are TGTGCCAGCAGTATCGGACAGGGAGGGGGTCAGCCCCAGCATTTT.

This clonotype appeared many times. The J gene is TRBJ2-2, the V gene TRBV7-9; D remains ambiguous. V lost 0 bases to trimming and J lost 2 bases, with 4 bases between them. The germline CDR1 and CDR2 sequences are SEHNR and FQNEAQ (reference sequence). The CDR3 sequence is 14 residues long. CDR3 in amino acids: CASSLAPNTGELFF. CDR3 nucleotides: TGTGCCAGCAGCTTAGCTCCTAACACCGGGGAGCTGTTTTTT.